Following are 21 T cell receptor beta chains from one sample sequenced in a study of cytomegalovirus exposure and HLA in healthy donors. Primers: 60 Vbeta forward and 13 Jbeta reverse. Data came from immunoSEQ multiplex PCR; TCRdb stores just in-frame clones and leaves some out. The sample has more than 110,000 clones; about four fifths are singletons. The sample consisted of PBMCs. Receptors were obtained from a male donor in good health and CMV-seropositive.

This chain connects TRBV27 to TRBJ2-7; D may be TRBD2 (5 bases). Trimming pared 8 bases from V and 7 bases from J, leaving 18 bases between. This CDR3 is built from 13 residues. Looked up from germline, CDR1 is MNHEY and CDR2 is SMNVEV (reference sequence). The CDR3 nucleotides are TGTGCCAGCCGTCTCCGGGGTGGGTTGGAGCAGTACTTC. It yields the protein CASRLRGGLEQYF.

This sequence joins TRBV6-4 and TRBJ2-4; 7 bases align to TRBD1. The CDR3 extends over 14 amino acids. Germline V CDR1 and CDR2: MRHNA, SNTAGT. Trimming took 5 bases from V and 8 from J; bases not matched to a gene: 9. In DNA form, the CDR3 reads TGTGCCAGCAGTCCGACAGGGTCCACGGACATTCAGTACTTC. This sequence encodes CASSPTGSTDIQYF.

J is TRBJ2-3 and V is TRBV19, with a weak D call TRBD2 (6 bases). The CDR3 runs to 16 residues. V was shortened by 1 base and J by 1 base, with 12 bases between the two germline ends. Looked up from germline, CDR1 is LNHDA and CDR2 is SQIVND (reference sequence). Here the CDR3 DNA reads TGTGCCAGTAGTATAGTAGGAGGGGTCGGCACAGATACGCAGTATTTT. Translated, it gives CASSIVGGVGTDTQYF.

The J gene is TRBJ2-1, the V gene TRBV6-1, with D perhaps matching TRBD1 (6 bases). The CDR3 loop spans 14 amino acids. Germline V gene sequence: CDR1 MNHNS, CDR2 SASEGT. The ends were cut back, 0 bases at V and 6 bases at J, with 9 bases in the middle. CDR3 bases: TGTGCCAGCAGTGAAGCAGGGGGAATCAATGAGCAGTTCTTC. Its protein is CASSEAGGINEQFF.

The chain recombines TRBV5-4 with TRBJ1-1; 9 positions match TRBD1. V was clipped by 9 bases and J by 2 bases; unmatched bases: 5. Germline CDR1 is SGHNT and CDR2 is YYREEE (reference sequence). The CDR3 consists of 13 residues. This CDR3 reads CAIRTGENTEAFF. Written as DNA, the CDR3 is TGTGCCATTCGGACAGGGGAAAACACTGAAGCTTTCTTT.

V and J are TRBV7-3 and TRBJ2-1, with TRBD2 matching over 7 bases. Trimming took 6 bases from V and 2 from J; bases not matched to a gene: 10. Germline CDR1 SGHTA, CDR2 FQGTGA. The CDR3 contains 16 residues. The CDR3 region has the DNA TGTGCCAGCAGACCTGAAACGGGACTAACCTACAATGAGCAGTTCTTC. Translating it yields CASRPETGLTYNEQFF.

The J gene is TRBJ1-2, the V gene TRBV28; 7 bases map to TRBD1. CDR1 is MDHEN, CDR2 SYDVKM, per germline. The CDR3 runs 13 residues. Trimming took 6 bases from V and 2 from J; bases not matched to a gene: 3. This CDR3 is CASSLRGNYGYTF. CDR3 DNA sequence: TGTGCCAGCAGCCTCAGGGGGAACTATGGCTACACCTTC.

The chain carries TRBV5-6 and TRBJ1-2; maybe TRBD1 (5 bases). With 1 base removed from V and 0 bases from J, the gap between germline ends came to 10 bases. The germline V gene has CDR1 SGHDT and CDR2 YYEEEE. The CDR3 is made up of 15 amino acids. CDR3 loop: CASSLQGGANYGYTF. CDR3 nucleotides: TGTGCCAGCAGCTTGCAAGGAGGGGCTAACTATGGCTACACCTTC.

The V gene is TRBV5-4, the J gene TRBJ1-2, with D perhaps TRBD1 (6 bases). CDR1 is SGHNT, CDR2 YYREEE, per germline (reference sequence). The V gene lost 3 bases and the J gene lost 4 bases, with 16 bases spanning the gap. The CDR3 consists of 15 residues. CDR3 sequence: CASSSTGQLPYGYTF. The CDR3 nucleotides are TGTGCCAGCAGCTCCACCGGACAGTTGCCCTATGGCTACACCTTC.

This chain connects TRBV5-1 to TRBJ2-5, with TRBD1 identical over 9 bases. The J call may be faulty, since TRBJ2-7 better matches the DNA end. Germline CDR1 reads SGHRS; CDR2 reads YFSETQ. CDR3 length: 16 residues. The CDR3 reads CASSLPGQGNTYEQYF. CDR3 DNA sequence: TGCGCCAGCAGCCTGCCCGGACAGGGGAATACCTACGAGCAGTACTTC.

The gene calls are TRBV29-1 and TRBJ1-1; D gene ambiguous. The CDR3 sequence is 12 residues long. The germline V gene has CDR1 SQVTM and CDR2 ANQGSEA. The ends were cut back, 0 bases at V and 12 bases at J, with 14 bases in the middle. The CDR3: CSVEEDDPGTFF. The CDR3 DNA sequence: TGCAGCGTTGAAGAAGACGACCCGGGAACTTTCTTT. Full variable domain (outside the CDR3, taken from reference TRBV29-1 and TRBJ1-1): SAVISQKPSRDICQRGTSLTIQCQVDSQVTMMFWYRQQPGQSLTLIATANQGSEATYESGFVIDKFPISRPNLTFSTLTVSNMSPEDSSIYLCSVEEDDPGTFFGQGTRLTVV.

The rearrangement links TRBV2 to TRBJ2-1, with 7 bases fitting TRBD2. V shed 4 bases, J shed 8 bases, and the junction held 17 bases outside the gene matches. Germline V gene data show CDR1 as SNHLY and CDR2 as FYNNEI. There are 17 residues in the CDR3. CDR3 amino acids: CASSGITSDSSIHEQFF. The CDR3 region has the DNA TGTGCCAGCAGTGGGATTACTAGCGACTCATCCATCCATGAGCAGTTCTTC.

CDR3 bases: TGTGCCAGCAGCCAAGATAGGGCAGGGGGCAGCTACGAGCAGTACTTC. Translation gives CASSQDRAGGSYEQYF. This chain connects TRBV4-2 to TRBJ2-7; TRBD1 aligns across 8 bases. This CDR3 region has 16 residues. Germline lookup yields CDR1 LGHNA and CDR2 YNFKEQ. With 0 bases clipped from V and 3 bases from J, the junction kept 7 bases outside the gene matches.

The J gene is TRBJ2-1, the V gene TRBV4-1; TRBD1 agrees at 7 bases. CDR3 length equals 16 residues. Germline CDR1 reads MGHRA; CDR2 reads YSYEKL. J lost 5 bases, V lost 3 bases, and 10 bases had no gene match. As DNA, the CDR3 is TGCGCCAGCAGCCAGGGCTTGGGACAGCGAAACAATGAGCAGTTCTTC. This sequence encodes CASSQGLGQRNNEQFF.

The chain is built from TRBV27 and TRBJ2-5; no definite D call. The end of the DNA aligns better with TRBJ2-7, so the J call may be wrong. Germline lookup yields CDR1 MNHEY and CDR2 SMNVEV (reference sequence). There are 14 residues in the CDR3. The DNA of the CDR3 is TGTGCCAGCAGTCCCAGCGCCCCTATCCTCGAGCAGTACTTC. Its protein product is CASSPSAPILEQYF.

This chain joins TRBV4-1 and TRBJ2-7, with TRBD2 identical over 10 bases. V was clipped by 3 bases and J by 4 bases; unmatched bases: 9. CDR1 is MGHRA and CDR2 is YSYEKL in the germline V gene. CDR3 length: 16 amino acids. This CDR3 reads CASSHASSGSFYEQYF. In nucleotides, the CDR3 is TGCGCCAGCAGCCATGCATCTAGCGGGAGTTTTTACGAGCAGTACTTC.

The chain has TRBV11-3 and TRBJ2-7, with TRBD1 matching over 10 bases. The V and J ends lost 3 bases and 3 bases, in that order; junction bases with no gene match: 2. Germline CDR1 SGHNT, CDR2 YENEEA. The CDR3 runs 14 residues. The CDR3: CASSLGQGNYEQYF. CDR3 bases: TGTGCCAGCAGCTTGGGACAGGGGAACTACGAGCAGTACTTC. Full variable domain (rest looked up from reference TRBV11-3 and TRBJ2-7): EAGVVQSPRYKIIEKKQPVAFWCNPISGHNTLYWYLQNLGQGPELLIRYENEEAVDDSQLPKDRFSAERLKGVDSTLKIQPAELGDSAVYLCASSLGQGNYEQYFGPGTRLTVT.

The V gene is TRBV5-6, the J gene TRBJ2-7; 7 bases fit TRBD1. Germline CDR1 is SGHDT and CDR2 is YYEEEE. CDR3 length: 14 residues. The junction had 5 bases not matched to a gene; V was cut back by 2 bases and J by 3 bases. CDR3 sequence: CASSFGDSFYEQYF. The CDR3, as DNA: TGTGCCAGCAGCTTCGGGGACAGTTTCTACGAGCAGTACTTC.

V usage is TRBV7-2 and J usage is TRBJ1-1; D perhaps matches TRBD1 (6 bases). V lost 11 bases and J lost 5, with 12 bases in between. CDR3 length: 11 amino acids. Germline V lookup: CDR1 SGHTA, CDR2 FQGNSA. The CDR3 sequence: CAGTRGTEAFF. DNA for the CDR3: TGTGCCGGAACCAGGGGAACTGAAGCTTTCTTT.

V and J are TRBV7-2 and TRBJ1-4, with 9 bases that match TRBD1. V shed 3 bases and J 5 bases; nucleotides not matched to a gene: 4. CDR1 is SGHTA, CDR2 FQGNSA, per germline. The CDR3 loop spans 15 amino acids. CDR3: CASSFSGTGNEKLFF. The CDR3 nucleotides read TGTGCCAGCAGCTTTTCCGGGACAGGGAATGAAAAACTGTTTTTT. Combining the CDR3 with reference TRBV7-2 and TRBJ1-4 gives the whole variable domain GAGVSQSPSNKVTEKGKDVELRCDPISGHTALYWYRQSLGQGLEFLIYFQGNSAPDKSGLPSDRFSAERTGGSVSTLTIQRTQQEDSAVYLCASSFSGTGNEKLFFGSGTQLSVL.

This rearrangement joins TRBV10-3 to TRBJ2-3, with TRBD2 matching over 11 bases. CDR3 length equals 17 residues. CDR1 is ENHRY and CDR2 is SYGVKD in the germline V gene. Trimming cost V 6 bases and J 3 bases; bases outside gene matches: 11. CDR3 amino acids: CAIRGLLTSGGTDTQYF. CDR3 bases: TGTGCCATCAGGGGCCTCTTAACTAGCGGGGGAACAGATACGCAGTATTTT.